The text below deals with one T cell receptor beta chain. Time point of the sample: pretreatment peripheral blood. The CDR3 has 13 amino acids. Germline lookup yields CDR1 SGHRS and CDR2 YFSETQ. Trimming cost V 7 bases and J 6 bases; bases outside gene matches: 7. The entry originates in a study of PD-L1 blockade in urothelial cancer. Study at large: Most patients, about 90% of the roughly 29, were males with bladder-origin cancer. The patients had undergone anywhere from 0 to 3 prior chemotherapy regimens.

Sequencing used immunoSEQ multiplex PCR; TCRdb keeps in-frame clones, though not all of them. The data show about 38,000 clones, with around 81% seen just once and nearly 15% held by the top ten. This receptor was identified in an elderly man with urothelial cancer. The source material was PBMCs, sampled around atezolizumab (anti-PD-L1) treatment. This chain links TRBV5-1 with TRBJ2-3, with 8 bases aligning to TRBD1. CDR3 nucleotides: TGCGCCAGCGGGACAGGCTCCAGGGATACGCAGTATTTT. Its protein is CASGTGSRDTQYF.